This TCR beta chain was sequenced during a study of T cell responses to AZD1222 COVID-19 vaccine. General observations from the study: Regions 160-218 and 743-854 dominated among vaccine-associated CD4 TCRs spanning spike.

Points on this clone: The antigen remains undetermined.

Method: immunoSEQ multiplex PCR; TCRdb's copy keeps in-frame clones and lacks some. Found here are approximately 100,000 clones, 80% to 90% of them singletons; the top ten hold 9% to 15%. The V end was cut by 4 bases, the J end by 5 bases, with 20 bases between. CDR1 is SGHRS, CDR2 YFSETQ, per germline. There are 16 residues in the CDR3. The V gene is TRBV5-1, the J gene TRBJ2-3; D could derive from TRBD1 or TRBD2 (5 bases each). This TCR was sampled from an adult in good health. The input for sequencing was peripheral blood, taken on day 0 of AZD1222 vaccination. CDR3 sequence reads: CASSPSLVSGRDTQYF. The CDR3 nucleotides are TGCGCCAGCAGCCCCTCGTTAGTCTCGGGGCGAGATACGCAGTATTTT.